Here is one T cell receptor beta chain with its context. Its specificity is unknown. The sample belongs to a study of OX40 agonist ivuxolimab in advanced cancers. At the level of the study: Patients were roughly 83% male with ages roughly 20 to 90, mean about 65.

Per the germline V gene, CDR1 is SGHVS and CDR2 is FQNEAQ. The CDR3 length is 13 residues. Trimming cost V 5 bases and J 7 bases; bases outside gene matches: 2. Notes on the study in general: The authors also found low normalized T-cell clonal expansion in some nonresponders. Blood T cells, both CD4+ and CD8+, expanded clonally by week 6 at 0.1 to 3.0 mg/kg.

The data were produced by immunoSEQ multiplex PCR, yet TCRdb's version contains in-frame clones alone and is incomplete. The sample lists 74,000 or so clones; around 83% were seen once. The rearrangement links TRBV7-8 to TRBJ2-1; TRBD1 matches at 10 bases. This TCR derives from an adult with an advanced solid tumor such as melanoma, head and neck, liver or kidney cancer. Sequencing was performed on CD4+ or CD8+ T cells sorted from blood, taken in a trial of the OX40 agonist ivuxolimab. CDR3 sequence (DNA): TGTGCCAGCAGCCAGGACAGGGGGAATGAGCAGTTCTTC. Its protein is CASSQDRGNEQFF.